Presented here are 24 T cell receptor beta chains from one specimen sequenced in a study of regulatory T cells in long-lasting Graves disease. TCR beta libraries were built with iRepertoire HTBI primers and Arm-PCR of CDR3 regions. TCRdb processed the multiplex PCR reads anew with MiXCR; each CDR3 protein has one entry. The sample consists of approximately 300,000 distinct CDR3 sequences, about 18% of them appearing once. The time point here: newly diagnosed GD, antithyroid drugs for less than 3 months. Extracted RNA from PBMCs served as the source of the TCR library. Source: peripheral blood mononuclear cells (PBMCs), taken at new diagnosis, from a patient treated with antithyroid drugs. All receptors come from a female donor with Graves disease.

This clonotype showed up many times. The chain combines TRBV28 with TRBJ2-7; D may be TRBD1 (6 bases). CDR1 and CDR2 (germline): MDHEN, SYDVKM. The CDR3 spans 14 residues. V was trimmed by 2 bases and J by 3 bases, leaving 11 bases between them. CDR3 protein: CASSLQYRVYEQYF. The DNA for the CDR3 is TGTGCCAGCAGTTTACAGTACAGGGTCTACGAGCAGTACTTC.

The CDR3 DNA follows: TGTGCCTGGAACTTACAGGGCTACAATGAGCAGTTCTTC. The encoded protein is CAWNLQGYNEQFF. The genes are TRBV30 and TRBJ2-1; D may be TRBD1 (6 bases). V dropped 4 bases and J dropped 3 bases, with 10 bases sitting between them. The CDR3 runs to 13 residues. The germline CDR1 and CDR2 sequences are GTSNPN and SVGIG (reference sequence).

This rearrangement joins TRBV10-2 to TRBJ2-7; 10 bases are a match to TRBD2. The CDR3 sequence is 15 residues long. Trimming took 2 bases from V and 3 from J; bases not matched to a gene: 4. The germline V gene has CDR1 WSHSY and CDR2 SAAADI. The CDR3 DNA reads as TGCGCCAGCAGTGAGGCTAGCGGGAGAATCTACGAGCAGTACTTC. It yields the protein CASSEASGRIYEQYF.

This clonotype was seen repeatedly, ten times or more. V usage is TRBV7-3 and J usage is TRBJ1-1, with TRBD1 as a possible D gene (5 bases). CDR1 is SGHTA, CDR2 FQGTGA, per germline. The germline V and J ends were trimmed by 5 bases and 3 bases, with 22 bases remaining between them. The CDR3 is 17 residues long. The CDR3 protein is CASSILTASRDDTEAFF. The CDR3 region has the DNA TGTGCCAGCAGCATCCTGACAGCCTCGCGCGACGACACTGAAGCTTTCTTT. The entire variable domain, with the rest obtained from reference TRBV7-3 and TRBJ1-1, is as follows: GAGVSQTPSNKVTEKGKYVELRCDPISGHTALYWYRQSLGQGPEFLIYFQGTGAADDSGLPNDRFFAVRPEGSVSTLKIQRTERGDSAVYLCASSILTASRDDTEAFFGQGTRLTVV.

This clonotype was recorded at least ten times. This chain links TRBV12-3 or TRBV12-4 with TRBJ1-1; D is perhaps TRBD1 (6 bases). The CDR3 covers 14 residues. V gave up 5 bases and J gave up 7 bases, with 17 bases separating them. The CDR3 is CASSRGALVGEAFF. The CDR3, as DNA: TGTGCCAGCAGTAGGGGGGCGCTTGTTGGTGAAGCTTTCTTT.

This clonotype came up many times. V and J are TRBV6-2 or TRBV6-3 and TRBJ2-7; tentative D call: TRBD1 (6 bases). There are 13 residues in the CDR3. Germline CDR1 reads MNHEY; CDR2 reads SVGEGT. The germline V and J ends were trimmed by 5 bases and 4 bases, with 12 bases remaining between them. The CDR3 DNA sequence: TGTGCCAGCAGTGAACAAAGGGGGTACGAGCAGTACTTC. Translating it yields CASSEQRGYEQYF.

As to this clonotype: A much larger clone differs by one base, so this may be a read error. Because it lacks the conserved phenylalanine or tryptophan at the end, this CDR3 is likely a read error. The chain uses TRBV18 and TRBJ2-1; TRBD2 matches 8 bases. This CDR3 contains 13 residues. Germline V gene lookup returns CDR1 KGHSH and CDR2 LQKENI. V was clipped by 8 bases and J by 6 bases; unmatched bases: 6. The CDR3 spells CASQPGLVNEQFY. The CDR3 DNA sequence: TGTGCCAGCCAGCCGGGACTAGTCAATGAGCAGTTCTAC.

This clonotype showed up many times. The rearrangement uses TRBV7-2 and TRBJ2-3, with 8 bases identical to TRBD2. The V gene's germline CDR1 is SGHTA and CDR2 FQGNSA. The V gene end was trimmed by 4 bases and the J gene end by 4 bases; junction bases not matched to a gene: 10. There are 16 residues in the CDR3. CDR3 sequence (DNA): TGTGCCAGCAGCTCAGGCGCGGGAGGTGTAGCAGATACGCAGTATTTT. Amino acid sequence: CASSSGAGGVADTQYF. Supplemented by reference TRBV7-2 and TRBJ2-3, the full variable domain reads GAGVSQSPSNKVTEKGKDVELRCDPISGHTALYWYRQSLGQGLEFLIYFQGNSAPDKSGLPSDRFSAERTGGSVSTLTIQRTQQEDSAVYLCASSSGAGGVADTQYFGPGTRLTVL.

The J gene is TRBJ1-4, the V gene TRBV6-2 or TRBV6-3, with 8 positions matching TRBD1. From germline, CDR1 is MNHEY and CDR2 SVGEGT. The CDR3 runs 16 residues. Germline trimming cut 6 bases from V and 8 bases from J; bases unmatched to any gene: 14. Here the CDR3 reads CASSATDRGRSEKLFF. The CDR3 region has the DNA TGTGCCAGCAGCGCGACAGACAGGGGCCGGTCGGAAAAACTGTTTTTT.

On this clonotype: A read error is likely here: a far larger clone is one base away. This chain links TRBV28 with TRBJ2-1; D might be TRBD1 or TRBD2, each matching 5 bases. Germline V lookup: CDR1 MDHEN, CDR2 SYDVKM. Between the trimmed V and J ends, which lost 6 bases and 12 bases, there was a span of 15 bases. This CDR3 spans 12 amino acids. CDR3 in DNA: TGTGCCAGCAGCTTCGGCGGTGGGGGGCAGTTCTTC. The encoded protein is CASSFGGGGQFF.

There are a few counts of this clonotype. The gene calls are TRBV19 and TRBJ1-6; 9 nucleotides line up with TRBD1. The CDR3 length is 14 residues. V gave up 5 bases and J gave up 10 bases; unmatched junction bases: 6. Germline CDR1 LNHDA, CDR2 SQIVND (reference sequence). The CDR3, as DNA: TGTGCCAGTAGTGTTGACAGGGGGGGATCACCCCTCCACTTT. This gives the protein CASSVDRGGSPLHF.

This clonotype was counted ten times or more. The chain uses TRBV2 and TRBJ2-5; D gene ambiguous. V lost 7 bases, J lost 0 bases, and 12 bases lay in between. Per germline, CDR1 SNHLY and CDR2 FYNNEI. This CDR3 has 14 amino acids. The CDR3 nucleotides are TGTGCCAGCATCTCATCTCCGAACCAAGAGACCCAGTACTTC. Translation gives CASISSPNQETQYF.

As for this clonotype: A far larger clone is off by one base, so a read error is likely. In DNA form, the CDR3 reads TGTGCCAGCAGCTTAGGTGGGGGTAACACTGAAGCTCTCTTT. It yields the protein CASSLGGGNTEALF. The chain is built from TRBV11-3 and TRBJ1-1; D is perhaps TRBD1 (5 bases). CDR1 and CDR2 (germline): SGHNT, YENEEA. This CDR3 has 14 residues. The variable domain in full, completed from reference TRBV11-3 and TRBJ1-1, reads EAGVVQSPRYKIIEKKQPVAFWCNPISGHNTLYWYLQNLGQGPELLIRYENEEAVDDSQLPKDRFSAERLKGVDSTLKIQPAELGDSAVYLCASSLGGGNTEALFGQGTRLTVV.

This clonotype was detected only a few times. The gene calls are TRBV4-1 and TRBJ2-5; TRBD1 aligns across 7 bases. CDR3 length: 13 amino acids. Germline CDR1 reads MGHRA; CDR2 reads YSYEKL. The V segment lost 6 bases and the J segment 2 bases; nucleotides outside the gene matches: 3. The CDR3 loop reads CASRGQDQETQYF. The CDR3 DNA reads TGCGCCAGCAGAGGACAGGATCAAGAGACCCAGTACTTC.

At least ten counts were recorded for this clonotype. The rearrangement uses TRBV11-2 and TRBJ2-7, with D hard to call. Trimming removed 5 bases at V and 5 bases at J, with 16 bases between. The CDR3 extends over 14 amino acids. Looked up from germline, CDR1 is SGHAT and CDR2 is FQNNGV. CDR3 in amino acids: CASSHPGSHHEQYF. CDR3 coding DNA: TGTGCCAGCAGCCATCCGGGTTCCCACCACGAGCAGTACTTC. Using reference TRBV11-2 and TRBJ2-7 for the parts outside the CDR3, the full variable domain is EAGVAQSPRYKIIEKRQSVAFWCNPISGHATLYWYQQILGQGPKLLIQFQNNGVVDDSQLPKDRFSAERLKGVDSTLKIQPAKLEDSAVYLCASSHPGSHHEQYFGPGTRLTVT.

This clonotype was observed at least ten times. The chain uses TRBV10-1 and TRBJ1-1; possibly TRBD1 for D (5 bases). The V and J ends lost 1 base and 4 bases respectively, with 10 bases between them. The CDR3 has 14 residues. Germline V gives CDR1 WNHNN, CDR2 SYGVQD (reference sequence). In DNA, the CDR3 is TGCGCCAGCAGTGAGTACGTGGGGGGCACTGAAGCTTTCTTT. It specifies CASSEYVGGTEAFF.

For the CDR3, the DNA is TGTGCCAGCAGGGGGGGGGCCACTGAAGCTTTCTTT. This codes for CASRGGATEAFF. V and J are TRBV6-1 and TRBJ1-1, with D possibly being TRBD1 (6 bases). CDR3 length: 12 residues. The V gene's germline CDR1 is MNHNS and CDR2 SASEGT. V lost 6 bases to trimming and J lost 4 bases, with 9 bases between them.

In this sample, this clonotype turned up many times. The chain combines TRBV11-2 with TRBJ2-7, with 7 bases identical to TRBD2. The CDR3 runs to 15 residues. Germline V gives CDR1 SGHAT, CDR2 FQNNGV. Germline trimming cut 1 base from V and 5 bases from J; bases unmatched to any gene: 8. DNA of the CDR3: TGTGCCAGCAGCTTAGTCGCGGGAGAAAGCCACGAGCAGTACTTC. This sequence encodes CASSLVAGESHEQYF.

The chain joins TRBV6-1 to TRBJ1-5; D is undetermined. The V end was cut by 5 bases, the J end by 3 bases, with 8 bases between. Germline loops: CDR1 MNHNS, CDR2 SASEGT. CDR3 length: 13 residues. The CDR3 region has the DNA TGTGCCAGCAGTCACAGCGACAATCAGCCCCAGCATTTT. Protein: CASSHSDNQPQHF.

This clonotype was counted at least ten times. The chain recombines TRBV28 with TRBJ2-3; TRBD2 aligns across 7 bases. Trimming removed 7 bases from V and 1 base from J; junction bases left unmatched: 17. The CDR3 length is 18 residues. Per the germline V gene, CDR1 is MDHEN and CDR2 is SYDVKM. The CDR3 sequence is CASIGPSDGRRGTDTQYF. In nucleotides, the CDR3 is TGTGCCAGCATCGGCCCAAGCGACGGGAGGCGGGGCACAGATACGCAGTATTTT. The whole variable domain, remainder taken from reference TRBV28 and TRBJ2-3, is DVKVTQSSRYLVKRTGEKVFLECVQDMDHENMFWYRQDPGLGLRLIYFSYDVKMKEKGDIPEGYSVSREKKERFSLILESASTNQTSMYLCASIGPSDGRRGTDTQYFGPGTRLTVL.

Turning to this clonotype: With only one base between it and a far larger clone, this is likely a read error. The CDR3 region is CASSLGGIVHNEQFF. CDR3 sequence (DNA): TGTGCCAGCAGTTTAGGGGGTATAGTGCACAATGAGCAGTTCTTC. The rearrangement joins TRBV12-3 or TRBV12-4 to TRBJ2-5; no definite D call. Gene TRBJ2-1 matches the end of the DNA better, so the J call may be wrong. The CDR3 is 15 amino acids.

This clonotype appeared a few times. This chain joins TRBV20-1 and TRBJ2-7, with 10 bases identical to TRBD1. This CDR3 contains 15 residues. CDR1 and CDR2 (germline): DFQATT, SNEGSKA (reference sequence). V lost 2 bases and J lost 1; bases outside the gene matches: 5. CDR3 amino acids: CSARPGQGGSYEQYF. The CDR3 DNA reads TGCAGTGCTAGACCAGGACAGGGGGGTTCCTACGAGCAGTACTTC.

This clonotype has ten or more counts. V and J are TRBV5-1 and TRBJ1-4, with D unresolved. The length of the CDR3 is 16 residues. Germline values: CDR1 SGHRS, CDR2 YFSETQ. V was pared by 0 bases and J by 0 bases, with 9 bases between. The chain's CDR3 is CASSLGGAATNEKLFF. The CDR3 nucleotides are TGCGCCAGCAGCTTGGGGGGAGCAGCAACTAATGAAAAACTGTTTTTT.

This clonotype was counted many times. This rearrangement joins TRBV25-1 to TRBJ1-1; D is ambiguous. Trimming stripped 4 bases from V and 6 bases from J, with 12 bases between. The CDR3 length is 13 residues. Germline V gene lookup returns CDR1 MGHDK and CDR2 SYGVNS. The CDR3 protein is CASSVGGTAEAFF. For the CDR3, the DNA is TGTGCCAGCAGTGTAGGAGGAACAGCTGAAGCTTTCTTT. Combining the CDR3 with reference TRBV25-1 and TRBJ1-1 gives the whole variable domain EADIYQTPRYLVIGTGKKITLECSQTMGHDKMYWYQQDPGMELHLIHYSYGVNSTEKGDLSSESTVSRIRTEHFPLTLESARPSHTSQYLCASSVGGTAEAFFGQGTRLTVV.